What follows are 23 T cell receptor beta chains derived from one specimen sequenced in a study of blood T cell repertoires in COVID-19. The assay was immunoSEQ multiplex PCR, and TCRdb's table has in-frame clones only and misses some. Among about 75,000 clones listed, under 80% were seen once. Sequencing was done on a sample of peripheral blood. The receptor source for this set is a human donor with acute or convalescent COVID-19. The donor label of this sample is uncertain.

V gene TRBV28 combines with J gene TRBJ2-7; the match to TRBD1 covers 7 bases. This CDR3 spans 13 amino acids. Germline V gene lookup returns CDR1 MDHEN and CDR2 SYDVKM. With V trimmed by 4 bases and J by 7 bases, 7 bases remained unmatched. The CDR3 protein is CASSWRQGREQYF. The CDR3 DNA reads TGTGCCAGCAGTTGGAGACAGGGTAGGGAGCAGTACTTC.

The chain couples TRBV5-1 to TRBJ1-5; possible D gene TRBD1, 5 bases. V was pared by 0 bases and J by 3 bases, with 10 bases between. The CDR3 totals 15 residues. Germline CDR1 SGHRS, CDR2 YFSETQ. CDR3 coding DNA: TGCGCCAGCAGCTTGGTTGCGGGGCCCAATCAGCCCCAGCATTTT. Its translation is CASSLVAGPNQPQHF.

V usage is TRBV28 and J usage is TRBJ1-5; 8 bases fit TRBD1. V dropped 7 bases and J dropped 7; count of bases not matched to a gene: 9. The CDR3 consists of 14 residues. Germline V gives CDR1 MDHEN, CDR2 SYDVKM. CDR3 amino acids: CASIGAGGLQPQHF. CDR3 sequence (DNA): TGTGCCAGCATAGGGGCAGGGGGCTTGCAGCCCCAGCATTTT.

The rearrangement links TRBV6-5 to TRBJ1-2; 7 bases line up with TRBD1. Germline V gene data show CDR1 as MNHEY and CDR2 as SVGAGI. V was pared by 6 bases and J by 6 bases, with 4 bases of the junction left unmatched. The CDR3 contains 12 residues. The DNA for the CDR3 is TGTGCCAGCAGACTACAGGGGCATGGCTACACCTTC. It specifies CASRLQGHGYTF.

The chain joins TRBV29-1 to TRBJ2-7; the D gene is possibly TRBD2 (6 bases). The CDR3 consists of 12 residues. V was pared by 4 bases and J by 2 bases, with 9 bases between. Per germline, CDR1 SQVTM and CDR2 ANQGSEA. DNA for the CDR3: TGCAGCGTTGTGGAGGGAACCTACGAGCAGTACTTC. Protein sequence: CSVVEGTYEQYF.

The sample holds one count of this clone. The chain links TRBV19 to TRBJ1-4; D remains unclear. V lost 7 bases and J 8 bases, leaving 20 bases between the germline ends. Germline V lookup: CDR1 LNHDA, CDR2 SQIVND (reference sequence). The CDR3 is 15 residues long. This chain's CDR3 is CASTWNTGRGEKLFF. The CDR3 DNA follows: TGTGCCAGTACCTGGAACACGGGGAGAGGCGAAAAACTGTTTTTT.

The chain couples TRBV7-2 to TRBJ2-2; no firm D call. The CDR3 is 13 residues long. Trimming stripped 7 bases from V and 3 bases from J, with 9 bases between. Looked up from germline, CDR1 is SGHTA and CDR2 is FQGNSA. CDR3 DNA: TGTGCCAGCAACCGACTCGACACCGGGGAGCTGTTTTTT. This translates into CASNRLDTGELFF.

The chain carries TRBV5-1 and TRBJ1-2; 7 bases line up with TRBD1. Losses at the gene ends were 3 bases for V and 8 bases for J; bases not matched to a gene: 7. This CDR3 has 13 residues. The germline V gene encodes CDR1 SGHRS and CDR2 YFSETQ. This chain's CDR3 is CASSSGTAYGYTF. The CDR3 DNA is TGCGCCAGCAGCTCTGGGACAGCCTACGGCTACACCTTC.

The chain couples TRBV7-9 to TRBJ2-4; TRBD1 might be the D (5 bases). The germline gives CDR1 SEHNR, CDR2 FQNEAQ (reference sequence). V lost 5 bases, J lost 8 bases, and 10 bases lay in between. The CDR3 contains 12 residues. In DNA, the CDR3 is TGTGCCAGCAGCGCGTTAGGGGACATTCAGTACTTC. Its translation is CASSALGDIQYF.

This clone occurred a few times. The CDR3 loop reads CASRPSYRGGELFF. CDR3 sequence (DNA): TGTGCCAGCAGGCCCTCGTATCGGGGCGGGGAGCTGTTTTTT. V and J are TRBV28 and TRBJ2-2; a weak D match, TRBD2 (5 bases). This CDR3 is 14 amino acids long. Trimming removed 6 bases from V and 7 bases from J, with 15 bases in between. The germline V gene has CDR1 MDHEN and CDR2 SYDVKM.

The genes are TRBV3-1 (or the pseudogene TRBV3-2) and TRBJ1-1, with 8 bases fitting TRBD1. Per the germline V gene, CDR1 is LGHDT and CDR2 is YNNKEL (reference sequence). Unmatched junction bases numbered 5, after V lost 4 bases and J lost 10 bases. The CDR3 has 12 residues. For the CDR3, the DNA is TGTGCCAGCAGCCTAAGACAGGGGCCAGCTTTCTTT. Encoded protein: CASSLRQGPAFF.

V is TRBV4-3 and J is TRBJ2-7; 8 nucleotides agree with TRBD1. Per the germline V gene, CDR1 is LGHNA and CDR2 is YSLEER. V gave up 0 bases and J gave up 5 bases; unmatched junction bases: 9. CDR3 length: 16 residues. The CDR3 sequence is CASSQELLSGGHEQYF. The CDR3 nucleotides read TGCGCCAGCAGCCAAGAGCTCCTGTCAGGGGGCCACGAGCAGTACTTC.

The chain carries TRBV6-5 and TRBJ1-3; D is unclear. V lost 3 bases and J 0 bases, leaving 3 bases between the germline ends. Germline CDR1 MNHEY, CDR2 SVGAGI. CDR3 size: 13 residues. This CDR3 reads CASSYNSGNTIYF. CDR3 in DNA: TGTGCCAGCAGTTATAACTCTGGAAACACCATATATTTT.

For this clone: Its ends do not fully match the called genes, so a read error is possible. CDR3 bases: TGTGCCACGACGACGGGAAAAACTGTTTTT. Its protein product is CATTTGKTVF. The rearrangement joins TRBV24-1 to TRBJ1-4; no firm D call. Germline V gene data show CDR1 as KGHDR and CDR2 as SFDVKD. The CDR3 is 10 amino acids.

CDR3 DNA sequence: TGTGCCAGCAGCTCCTCACTGCTAGTGTCTGAGCAGTTCTTC. Translated, it gives CASSSSLLVSEQFF. J is TRBJ2-1 and V is TRBV7-8; D remains ambiguous. This CDR3 is built from 14 residues. Germline values: CDR1 SGHVS, CDR2 FQNEAQ. Trimming pared 4 bases from V and 9 bases from J, leaving 16 bases between.

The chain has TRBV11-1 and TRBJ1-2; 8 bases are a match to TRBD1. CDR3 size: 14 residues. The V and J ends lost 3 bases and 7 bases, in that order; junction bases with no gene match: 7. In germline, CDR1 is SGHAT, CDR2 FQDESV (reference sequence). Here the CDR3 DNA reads TGTGCCAGCAGCTTGGGGGGACAGGTCGGTGGCTACACCTTC. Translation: CASSLGGQVGGYTF. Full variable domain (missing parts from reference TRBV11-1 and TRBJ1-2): EAEVAQSPRYKITEKSQAVAFWCDPISGHATLYWYRQILGQGPELLVQFQDESVVDDSQLPKDRFSAERLKGVDSTLKIQPAELGDSAMYLCASSLGGQVGGYTFGSGTRLTVV.

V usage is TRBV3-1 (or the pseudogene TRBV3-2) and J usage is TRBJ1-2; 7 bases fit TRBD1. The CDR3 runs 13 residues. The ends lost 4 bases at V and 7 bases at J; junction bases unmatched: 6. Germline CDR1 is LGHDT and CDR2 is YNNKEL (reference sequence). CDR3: CASSRQGFGGYTF. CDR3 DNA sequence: TGTGCCAGCAGCCGACAGGGATTCGGTGGCTACACCTTC.

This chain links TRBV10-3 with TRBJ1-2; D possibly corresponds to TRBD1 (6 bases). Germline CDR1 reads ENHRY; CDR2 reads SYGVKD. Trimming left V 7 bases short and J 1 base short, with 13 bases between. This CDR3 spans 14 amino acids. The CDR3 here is CAITERGLNYGYTF. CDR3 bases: TGTGCCATCACCGAGCGGGGGCTTAACTATGGCTACACCTTC.

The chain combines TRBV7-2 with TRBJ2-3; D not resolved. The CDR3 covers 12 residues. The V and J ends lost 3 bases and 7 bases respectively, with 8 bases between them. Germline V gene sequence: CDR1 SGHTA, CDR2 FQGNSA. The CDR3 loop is CASSFSSYTQYF. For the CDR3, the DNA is TGTGCCAGCAGCTTTAGTAGCTATACGCAGTATTTT.

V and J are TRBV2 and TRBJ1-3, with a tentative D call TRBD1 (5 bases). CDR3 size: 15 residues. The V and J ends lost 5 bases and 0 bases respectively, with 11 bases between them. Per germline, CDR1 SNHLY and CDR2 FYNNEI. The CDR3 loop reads CASSFGGTSGNTIYF. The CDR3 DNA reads TGTGCCAGCAGTTTCGGAGGGACCTCTGGAAACACCATATATTTT.

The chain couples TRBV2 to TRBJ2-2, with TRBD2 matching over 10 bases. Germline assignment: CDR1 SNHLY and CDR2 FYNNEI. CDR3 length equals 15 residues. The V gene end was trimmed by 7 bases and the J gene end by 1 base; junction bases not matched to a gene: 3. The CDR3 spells CASILAGGNTGELFF. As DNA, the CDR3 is TGTGCCAGCATCTTAGCGGGGGGGAACACCGGGGAGCTGTTTTTT.

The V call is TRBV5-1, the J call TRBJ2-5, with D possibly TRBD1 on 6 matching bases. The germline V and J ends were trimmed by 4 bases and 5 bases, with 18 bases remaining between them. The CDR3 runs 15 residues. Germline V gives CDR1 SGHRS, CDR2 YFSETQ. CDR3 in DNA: TGCGCCAGCAGCGTTTGGACAGCGTCTGGGGAGACCCAGTACTTC. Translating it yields CASSVWTASGETQYF.

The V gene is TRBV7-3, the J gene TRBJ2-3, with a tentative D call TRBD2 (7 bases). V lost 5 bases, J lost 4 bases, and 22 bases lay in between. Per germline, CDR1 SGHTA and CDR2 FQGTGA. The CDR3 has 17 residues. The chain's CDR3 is CASSARLGAGAADTQYF. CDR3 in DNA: TGTGCCAGCAGCGCTCGGTTGGGGGCGGGGGCCGCAGATACGCAGTATTTT. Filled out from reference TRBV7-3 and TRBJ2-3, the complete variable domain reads GAGVSQTPSNKVTEKGKYVELRCDPISGHTALYWYRQSLGQGPEFLIYFQGTGAADDSGLPNDRFFAVRPEGSVSTLKIQRTERGDSAVYLCASSARLGAGAADTQYFGPGTRLTVL.